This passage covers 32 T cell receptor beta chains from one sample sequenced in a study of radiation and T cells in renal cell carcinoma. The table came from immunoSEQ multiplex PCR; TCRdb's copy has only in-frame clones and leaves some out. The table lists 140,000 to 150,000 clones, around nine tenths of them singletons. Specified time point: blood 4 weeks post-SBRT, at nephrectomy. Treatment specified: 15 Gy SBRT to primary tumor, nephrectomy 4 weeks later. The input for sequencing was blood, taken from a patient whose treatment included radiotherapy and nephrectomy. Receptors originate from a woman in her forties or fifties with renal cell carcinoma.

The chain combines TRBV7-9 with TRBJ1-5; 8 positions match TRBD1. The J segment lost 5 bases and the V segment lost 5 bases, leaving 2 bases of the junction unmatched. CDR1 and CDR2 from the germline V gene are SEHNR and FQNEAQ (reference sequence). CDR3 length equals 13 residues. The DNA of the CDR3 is TGTGCCAGCAGCCCGACAGGGGATCAGCCCCAGCATTTT. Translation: CASSPTGDQPQHF.

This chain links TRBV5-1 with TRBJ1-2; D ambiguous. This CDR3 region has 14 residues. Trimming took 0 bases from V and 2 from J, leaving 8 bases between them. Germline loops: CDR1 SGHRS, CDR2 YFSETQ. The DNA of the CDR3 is TGCGCCAGCAGCTTGGACGCGGAAAACTATGGCTACACCTTC. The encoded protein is CASSLDAENYGYTF.

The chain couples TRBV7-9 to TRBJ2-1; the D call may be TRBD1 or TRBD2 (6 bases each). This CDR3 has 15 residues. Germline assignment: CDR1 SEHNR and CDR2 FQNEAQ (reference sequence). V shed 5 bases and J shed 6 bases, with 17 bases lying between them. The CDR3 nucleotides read TGTGCCAGCAGCGCGGGACACCCACTTGTCAATGAGCAGTTCTTC. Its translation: CASSAGHPLVNEQFF.

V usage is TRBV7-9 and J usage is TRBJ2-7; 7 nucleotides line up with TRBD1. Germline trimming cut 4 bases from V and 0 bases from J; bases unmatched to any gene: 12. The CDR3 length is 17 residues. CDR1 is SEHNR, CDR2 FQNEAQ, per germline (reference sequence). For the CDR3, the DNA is TGTGCCAGCAGCTCGGGACAGTACGCCCCGAGCTCCTACGAGCAGTACTTC. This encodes CASSSGQYAPSSYEQYF.

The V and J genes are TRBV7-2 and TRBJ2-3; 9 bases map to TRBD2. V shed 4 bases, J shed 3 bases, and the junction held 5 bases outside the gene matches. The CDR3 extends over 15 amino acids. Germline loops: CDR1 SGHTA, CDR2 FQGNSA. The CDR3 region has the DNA TGTGCCAGCAGCTGGACTAGCGTCACGACAGATACGCAGTATTTT. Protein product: CASSWTSVTTDTQYF.

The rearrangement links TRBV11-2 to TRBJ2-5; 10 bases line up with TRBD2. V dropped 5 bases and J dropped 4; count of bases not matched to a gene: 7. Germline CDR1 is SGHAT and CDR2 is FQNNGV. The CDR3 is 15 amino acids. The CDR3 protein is CASSRLAGGPETQYF. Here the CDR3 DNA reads TGTGCCAGCAGCCGGTTAGCGGGAGGTCCAGAGACCCAGTACTTC.

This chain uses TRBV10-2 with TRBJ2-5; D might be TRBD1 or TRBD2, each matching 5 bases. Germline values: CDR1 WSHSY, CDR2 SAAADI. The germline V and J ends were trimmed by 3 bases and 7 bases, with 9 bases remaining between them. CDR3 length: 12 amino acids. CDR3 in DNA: TGCGCCAGCAGTGACAACGGGGCGACCCAGTACTTC. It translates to CASSDNGATQYF.

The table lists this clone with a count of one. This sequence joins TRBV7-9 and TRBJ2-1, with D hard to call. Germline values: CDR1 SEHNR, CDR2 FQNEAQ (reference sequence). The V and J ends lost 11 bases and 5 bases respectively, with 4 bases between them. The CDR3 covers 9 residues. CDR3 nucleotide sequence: TGTGCCGGAAACAATGAGCAGTTCTTC. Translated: CAGNNEQFF.

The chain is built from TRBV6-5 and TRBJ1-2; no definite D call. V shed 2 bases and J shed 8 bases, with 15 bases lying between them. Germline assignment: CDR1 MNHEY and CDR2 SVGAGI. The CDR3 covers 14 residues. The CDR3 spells CASSYARSSRGYTF. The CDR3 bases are TGTGCCAGCAGTTACGCCCGATCAAGCAGAGGCTACACCTTC.

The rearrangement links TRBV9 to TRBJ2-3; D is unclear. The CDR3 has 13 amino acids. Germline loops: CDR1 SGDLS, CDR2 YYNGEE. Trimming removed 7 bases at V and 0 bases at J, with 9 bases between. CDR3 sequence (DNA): TGTGCCAGCGGCCCGACCAGCACAGATACGCAGTATTTT. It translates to CASGPTSTDTQYF.

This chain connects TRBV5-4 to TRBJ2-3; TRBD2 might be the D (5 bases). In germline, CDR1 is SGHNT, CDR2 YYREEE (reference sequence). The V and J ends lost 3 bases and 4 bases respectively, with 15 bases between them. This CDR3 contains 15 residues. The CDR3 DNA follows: TGTGCCAGCAGCTCGGGATCTAAGGTGGCAGATACGCAGTATTTT. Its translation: CASSSGSKVADTQYF.

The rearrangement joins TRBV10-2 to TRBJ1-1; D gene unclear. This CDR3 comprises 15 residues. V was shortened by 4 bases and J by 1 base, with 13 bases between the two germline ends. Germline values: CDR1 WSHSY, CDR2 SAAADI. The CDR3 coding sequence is TGCGCCAGCAGTGCCGGGGAGAAAACGAACACTGAAGCTTTCTTT. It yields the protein CASSAGEKTNTEAFF.

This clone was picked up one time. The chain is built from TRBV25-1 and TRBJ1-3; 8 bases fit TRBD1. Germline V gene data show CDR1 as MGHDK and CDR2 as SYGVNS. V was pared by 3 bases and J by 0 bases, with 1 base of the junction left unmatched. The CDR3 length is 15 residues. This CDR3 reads CASSDTGGSGNTIYF. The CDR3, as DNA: TGTGCCAGCAGTGATACAGGGGGCTCTGGAAACACCATATATTTT. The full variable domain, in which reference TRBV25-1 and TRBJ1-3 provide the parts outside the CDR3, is EADIYQTPRYLVIGTGKKITLECSQTMGHDKMYWYQQDPGMELHLIHYSYGVNSTEKGDLSSESTVSRIRTEHFPLTLESARPSHTSQYLCASSDTGGSGNTIYFGEGSWLTVV.

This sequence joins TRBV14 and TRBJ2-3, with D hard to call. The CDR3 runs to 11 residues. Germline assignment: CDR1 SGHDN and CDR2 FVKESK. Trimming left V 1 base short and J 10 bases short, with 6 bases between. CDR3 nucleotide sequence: TGTGCCAGCAGCCAAGGGGTCGCGCAGTATTTT. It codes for CASSQGVAQYF.

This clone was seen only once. The CDR3 loop is CASSMGTSGPQTDTQYF. CDR3 DNA: TGTGCCAGTAGTATGGGGACTAGCGGCCCCCAGACAGATACGCAGTATTTT. The chain links TRBV19 to TRBJ2-3, with 11 nucleotides matching TRBD2. This CDR3 contains 17 residues. V shed 3 bases and J 3 bases; nucleotides not matched to a gene: 8. Per germline, CDR1 LNHDA and CDR2 SQIVND (reference sequence).

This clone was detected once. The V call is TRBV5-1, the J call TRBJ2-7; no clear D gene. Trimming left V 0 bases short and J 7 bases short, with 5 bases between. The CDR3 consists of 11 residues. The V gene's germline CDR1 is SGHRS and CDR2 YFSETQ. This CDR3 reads CASSLVGEQYF. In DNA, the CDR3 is TGCGCCAGCAGCTTGGTTGGGGAGCAGTACTTC. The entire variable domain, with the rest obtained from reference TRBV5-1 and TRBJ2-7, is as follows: KAGVTQTPRYLIKTRGQQVTLSCSPISGHRSVSWYQQTPGQGLQFLFEYFSETQRNKGNFPGRFSGRQFSNSRSEMNVSTLELGDSALYLCASSLVGEQYFGPGTRLTVT.

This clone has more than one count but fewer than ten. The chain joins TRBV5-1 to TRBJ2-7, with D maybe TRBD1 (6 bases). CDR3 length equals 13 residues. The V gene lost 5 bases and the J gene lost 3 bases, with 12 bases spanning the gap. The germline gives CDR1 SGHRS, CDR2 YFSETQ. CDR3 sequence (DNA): TGCGCCAGCAGTTTAGGACAGTTCTACGAGCAGTACTTC. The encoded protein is CASSLGQFYEQYF.

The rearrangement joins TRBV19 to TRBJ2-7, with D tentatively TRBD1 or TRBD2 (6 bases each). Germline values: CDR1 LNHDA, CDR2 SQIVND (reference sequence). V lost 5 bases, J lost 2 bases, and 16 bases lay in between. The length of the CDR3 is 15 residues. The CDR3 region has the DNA TGTGCCAGTAGTGATCAGGGGTGGACTACCTACGAGCAGTACTTC. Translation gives CASSDQGWTTYEQYF.

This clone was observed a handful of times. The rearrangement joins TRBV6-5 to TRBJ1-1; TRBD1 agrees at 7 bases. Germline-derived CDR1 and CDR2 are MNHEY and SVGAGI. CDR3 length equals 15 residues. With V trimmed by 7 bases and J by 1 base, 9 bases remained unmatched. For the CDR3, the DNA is TGTGCCAGCACCTCCCCAGGGGGGAGGAACACTGAAGCTTTCTTT. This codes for CASTSPGGRNTEAFF.

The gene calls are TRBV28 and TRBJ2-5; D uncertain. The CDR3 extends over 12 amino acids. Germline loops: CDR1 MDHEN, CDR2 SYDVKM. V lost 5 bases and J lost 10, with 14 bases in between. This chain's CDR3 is CASSRPGAVQYF. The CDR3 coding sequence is TGTGCCAGCAGTCGCCCCGGCGCTGTCCAGTACTTC.

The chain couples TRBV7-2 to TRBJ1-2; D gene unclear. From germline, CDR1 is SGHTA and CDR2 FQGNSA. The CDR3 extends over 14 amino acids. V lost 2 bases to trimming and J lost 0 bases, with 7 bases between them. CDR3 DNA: TGTGCCAGCAGCTTAAGCGATACTAACTATGGCTACACCTTC. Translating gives CASSLSDTNYGYTF.

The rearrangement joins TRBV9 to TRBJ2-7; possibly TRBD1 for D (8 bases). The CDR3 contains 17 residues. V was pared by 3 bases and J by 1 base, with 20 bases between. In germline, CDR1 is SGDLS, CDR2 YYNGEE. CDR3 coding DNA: TGTGCCAGCAGCGCCGTAGGGGGGGGACAGGCATCCTACGAGCAGTACTTC. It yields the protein CASSAVGGGQASYEQYF.

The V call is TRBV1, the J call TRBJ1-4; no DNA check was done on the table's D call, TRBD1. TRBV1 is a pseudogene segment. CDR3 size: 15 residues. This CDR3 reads CTSSQQTGDNEKLFF. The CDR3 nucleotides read TGCACCAGCAGCCAACAGACAGGGGATAATGAAAAACTGTTTTTT.

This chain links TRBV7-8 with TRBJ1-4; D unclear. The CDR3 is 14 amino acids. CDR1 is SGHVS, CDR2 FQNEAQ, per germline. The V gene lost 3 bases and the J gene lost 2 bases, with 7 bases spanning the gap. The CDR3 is CASSLEVTNEKLFF. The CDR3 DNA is TGTGCCAGCAGCTTGGAGGTGACTAATGAAAAACTGTTTTTT.

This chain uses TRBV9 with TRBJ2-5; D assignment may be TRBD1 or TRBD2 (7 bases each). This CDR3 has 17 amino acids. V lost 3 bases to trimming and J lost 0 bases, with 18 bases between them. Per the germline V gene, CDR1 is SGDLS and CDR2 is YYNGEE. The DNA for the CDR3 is TGTGCCAGCAGCGAGCCCAGGGGGGGGCTGTACCAAGAGACCCAGTACTTC. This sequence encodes CASSEPRGGLYQETQYF.

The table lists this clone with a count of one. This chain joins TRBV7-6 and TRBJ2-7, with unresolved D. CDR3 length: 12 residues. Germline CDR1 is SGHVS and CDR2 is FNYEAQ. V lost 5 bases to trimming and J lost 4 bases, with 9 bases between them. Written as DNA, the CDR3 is TGTGCCAGCAGCCTCGTCCCTTACGAGCAGTACTTC. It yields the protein CASSLVPYEQYF.

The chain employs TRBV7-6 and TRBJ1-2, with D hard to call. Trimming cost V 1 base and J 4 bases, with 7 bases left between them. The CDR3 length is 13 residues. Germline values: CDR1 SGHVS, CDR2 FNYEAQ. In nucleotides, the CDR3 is TGTGCCAGCAGCTTAGTATTCAGCTATGGCTACACCTTC. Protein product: CASSLVFSYGYTF.

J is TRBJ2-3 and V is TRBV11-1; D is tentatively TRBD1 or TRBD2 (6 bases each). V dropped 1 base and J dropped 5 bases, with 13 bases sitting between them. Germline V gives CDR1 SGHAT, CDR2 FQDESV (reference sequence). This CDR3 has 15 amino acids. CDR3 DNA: TGTGCCAGCAGCTTAGTTAACGGGGGCGAAGATACGCAGTATTTT. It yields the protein CASSLVNGGEDTQYF. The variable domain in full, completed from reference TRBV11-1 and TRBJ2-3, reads EAEVAQSPRYKITEKSQAVAFWCDPISGHATLYWYRQILGQGPELLVQFQDESVVDDSQLPKDRFSAERLKGVDSTLKIQPAELGDSAMYLCASSLVNGGEDTQYFGPGTRLTVL.

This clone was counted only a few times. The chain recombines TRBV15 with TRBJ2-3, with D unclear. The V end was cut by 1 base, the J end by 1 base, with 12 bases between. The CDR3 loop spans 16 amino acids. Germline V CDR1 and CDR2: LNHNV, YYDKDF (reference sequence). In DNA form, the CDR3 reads TGTGCCACCAGCAGAGGACGGGCTGGGGGCACAGATACGCAGTATTTT. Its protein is CATSRGRAGGTDTQYF.

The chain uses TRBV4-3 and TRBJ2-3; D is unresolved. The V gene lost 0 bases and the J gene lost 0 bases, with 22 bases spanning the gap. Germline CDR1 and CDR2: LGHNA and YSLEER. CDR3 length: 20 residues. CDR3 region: CASSQERMAPRARSTDTQYF. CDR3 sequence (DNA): TGCGCCAGCAGCCAAGAAAGGATGGCACCCCGGGCTCGGAGCACAGATACGCAGTATTTT.

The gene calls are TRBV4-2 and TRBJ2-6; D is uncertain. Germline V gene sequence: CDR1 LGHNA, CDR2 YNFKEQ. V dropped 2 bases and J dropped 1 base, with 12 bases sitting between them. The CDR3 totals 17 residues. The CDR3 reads CASSQSVTPSGANVLTF. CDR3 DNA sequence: TGTGCCAGCAGCCAAAGCGTTACGCCGTCTGGGGCCAACGTCCTGACTTTC.

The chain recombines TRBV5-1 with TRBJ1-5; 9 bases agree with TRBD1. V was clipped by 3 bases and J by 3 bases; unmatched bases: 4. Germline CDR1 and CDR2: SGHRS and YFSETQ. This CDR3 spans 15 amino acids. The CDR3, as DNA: TGCGCCAGCAGCTGGGGACAGGGTAACAATCAGCCCCAGCATTTT. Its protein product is CASSWGQGNNQPQHF.